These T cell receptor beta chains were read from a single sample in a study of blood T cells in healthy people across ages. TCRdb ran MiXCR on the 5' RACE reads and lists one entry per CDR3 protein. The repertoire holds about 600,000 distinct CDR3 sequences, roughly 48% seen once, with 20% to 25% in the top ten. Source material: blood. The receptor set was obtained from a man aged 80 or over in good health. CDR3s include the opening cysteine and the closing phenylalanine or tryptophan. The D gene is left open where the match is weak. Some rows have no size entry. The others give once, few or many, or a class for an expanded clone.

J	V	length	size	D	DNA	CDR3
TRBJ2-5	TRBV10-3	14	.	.	TGTGCCATCAGTGAGGGTAGGACCCAAGAGACCCAGTACTTC	CAISEGRTQETQYF
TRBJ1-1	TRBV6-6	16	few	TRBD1	TGTGCCAGCAGTTCACAGGGGGGATGGAGGAACACTGAAGCTTTCTTT	CASSSQGGWRNTEAFF
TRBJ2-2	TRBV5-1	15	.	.	TGCGCCAGCAGCGTGAGGGGTGTCAGTAGCGGGGAGCTGTTTTTT	CASSVRGVSSGELFF
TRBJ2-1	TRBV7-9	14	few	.	TGTGCCAGCAGCTCCCTCGGGAGCGTCAATGAGCAGTTCTTC	CASSSLGSVNEQFF
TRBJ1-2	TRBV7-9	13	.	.	TGTGCCAGCAGCTTAGCGGGACGAGGTGGCTACACCTTC	CASSLAGRGGYTF
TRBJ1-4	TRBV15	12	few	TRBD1	TGTGCCACCAGCAGATCGACAGGGAAACTGTTTTTT	CATSRSTGKLFF
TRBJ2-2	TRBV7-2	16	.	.	TGTGCCAGCAGCCACCCGGAGGGGGTGAACACCGGGGAGCTGTTTTTT	CASSHPEGVNTGELFF
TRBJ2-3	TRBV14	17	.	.	TGTGCCAGCAGCCAAGATCCCCGGGACTCGCAGGGGGATACGCAGTATTTT	CASSQDPRDSQGDTQYF
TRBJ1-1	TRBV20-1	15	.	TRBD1	TGCAGTGCTAGAGCGGGACAGGGACCTGGGACTGAAGCTTTCTTT	CSARAGQGPGTEAFF
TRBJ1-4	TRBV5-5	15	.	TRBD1	TGTGCCAGCAGCCTCCTTACTCAGGGGGGTGAAAAACTGTTTTTT	CASSLLTQGGEKLFF
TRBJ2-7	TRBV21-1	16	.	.	TGTGCCAGCAGCACCACCCTAGCGGGAGGGCCCCACGAGCAGTACTTC	CASSTTLAGGPHEQYF
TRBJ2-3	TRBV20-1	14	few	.	TGCAGCCCGGCGGCAGTGCCTAGCACAGATACGCAGTATTTT	CSPAAVPSTDTQYF
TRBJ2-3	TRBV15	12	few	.	TGTGCCACCAGCAGAGCCCAAGATACGCAGTATTTT	CATSRAQDTQYF
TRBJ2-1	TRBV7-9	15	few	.	TGTGCCAGCAGCTTAAATCGAGGGCCTGACAATGAGCAGTTCTTC	CASSLNRGPDNEQFF
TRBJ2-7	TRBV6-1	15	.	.	TGTGCCAGCAGTGAAGGAATGGGGCTTGTCTACGAGCAGTACTTC	CASSEGMGLVYEQYF
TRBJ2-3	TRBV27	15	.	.	TGTGCCAGCAGGCCGTCTGGAGGATCCCCAGATACGCAGTATTTT	CASRPSGGSPDTQYF